The subject of this entry is one T cell receptor beta chain. Its target antigen remains unknown. Base qualities are not at hand, and no much larger clone is one base apart. Between the V and J ends, shortened by 1 base and 1 base respectively, the junction contains 11 bases. Counted from cysteine to phenylalanine, this CDR3 has 15 amino acids. Just the 45-base CDR3 DNA is kept, in frame starting at base 1. As encoded in the germline V gene (reference sequence), CDR1 is SEHNR while CDR2 is FQNEAQ. This specimen belongs to a study of T cell repertoires in cytomegalovirus infection (dated by TCRdb to about 2019). With regard to the full study: Donor HLA type was relevant to the analysis, because carriage of CMV infection together with the matching HLA type was indicated by public TCR beta signatures.

TCRdb records Illumina HiSeq 1500 as the sequencer. TCRdb reprocessed the public reads (quality trimming at Q25 with fastp, clone calling with MiXCR) and kept in-frame beta chains. Each CDR3 protein gets just one entry, which takes the most common genes and DNA from the rows behind it. Counted in this sample were around 170,000 distinct CDR3 sequences; roughly a sixth of them appeared once. The leading ten clones occupy around a sixth of the sample. Results the study describes overall, beyond this receptor: The ex vivo response was dominated by HLA-C-restricted CMV-specific TCR beta clonotypes, and the single most frequent clonotype in two of eight donors was supplied by these HLA-C-restricted clonotypes. Carriers of CMV infection plus the relevant HLA type were discriminated by the cumulative frequency of public TCR beta family members in the study cohort and in an independent approximately 350-donor cohort.

The chain couples TRBV7-9 to TRBJ2-7; a weak D assignment points to TRBD1 (7 bases agree). Sequenced: CD8+ T cells from PBMCs. The origin of this receptor is a human donor in good health (CMV status not recorded). Some clones in this sample may be carry-over from other donors' samples. The nucleotide sequence reads as follows: TGTGCCAGCAGCTTAGAGACAGGGAGGTCCTACGAGCAGTACTTC. Its product reads: CASSLETGRSYEQYF.